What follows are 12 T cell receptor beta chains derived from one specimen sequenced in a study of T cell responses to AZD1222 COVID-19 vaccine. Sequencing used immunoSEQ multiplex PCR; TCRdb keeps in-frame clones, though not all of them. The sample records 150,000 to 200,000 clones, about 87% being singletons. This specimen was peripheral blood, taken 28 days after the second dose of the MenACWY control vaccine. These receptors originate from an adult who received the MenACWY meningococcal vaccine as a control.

The CDR3: CASSSGTSYNEQFF. The CDR3 bases are TGCGCCAGCAGCTCCGGGACTAGCTACAATGAGCAGTTCTTC. The genes are TRBV5-1 and TRBJ2-1; TRBD2 agrees at 8 bases. The CDR3 is 14 residues long. Germline loops: CDR1 SGHRS, CDR2 YFSETQ. V lost 3 bases to trimming and J lost 3 bases; unmatched junction nucleotides: 2. The whole variable domain, remainder taken from reference TRBV5-1 and TRBJ2-1, is KAGVTQTPRYLIKTRGQQVTLSCSPISGHRSVSWYQQTPGQGLQFLFEYFSETQRNKGNFPGRFSGRQFSNSRSEMNVSTLELGDSALYLCASSSGTSYNEQFFGPGTRLTVL.

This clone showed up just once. CDR3 sequence: CASSSRGSNQPQHF. As DNA, the CDR3 is TGTGCCAGCAGTTCCAGGGGGAGCAATCAGCCCCAGCATTTT. The genes are TRBV27 and TRBJ1-5; 7 bases agree with TRBD1. The germline V gene has CDR1 MNHEY and CDR2 SMNVEV (reference sequence). The CDR3 covers 14 residues. Trimming removed 4 bases from V and 1 base from J; junction bases left unmatched: 1.

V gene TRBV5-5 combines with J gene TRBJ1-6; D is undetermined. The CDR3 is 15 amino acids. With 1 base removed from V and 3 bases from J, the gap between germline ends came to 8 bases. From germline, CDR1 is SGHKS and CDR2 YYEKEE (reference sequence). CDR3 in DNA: TGTGCCAGCAGCTTGCGTTTTGGCTATAATTCACCCCTCCACTTT. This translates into CASSLRFGYNSPLHF.

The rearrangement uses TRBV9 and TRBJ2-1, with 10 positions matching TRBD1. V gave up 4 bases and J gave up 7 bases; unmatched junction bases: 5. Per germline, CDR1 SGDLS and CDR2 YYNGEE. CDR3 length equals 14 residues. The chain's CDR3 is CASSMGQGRNEQFF. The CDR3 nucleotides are TGTGCCAGCAGCATGGGACAGGGGAGGAATGAGCAGTTCTTC.

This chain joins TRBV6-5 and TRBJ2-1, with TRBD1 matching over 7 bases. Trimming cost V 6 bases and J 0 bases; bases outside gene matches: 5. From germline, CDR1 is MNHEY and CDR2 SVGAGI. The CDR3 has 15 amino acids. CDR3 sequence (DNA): TGTGCCAGCAGAACCGACAGGGCCTCCTACAATGAGCAGTTCTTC. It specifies CASRTDRASYNEQFF.

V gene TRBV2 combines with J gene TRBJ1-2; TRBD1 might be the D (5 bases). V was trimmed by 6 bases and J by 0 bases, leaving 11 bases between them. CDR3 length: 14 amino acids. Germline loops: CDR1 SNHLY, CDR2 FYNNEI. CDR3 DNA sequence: TGTGCCAGCAGGGCCGGGACCTCTAACTATGGCTACACCTTC. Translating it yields CASRAGTSNYGYTF.

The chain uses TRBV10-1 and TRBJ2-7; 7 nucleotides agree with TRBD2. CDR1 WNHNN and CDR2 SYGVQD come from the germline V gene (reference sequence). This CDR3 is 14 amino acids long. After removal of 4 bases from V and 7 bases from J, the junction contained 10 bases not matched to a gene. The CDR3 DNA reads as TGCGCCAGCAGTGCGGGACTACCCTTCGGGGAGCAGTACTTC. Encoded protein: CASSAGLPFGEQYF.

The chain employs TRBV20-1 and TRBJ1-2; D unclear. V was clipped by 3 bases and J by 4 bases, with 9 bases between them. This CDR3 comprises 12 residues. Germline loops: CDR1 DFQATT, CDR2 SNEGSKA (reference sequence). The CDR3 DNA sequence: TGCAGTGCTAGTTGGGCGGCCTATGGCTACACCTTC. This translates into CSASWAAYGYTF.

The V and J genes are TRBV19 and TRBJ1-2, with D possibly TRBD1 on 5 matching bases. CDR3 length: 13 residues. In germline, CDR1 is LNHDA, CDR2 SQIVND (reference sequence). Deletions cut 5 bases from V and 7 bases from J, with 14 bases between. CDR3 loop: CASSQTVPSGYTF. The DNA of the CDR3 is TGTGCCAGTAGTCAGACAGTCCCCTCTGGCTACACCTTC.

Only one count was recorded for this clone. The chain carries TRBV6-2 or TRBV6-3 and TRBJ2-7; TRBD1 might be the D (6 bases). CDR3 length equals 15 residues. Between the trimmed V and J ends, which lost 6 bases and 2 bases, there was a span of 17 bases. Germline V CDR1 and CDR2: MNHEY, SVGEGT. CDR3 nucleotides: TGTGCCAGCAGCCCTCAGGGGTCTGCAACCTACGAGCAGTACTTC. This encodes CASSPQGSATYEQYF.

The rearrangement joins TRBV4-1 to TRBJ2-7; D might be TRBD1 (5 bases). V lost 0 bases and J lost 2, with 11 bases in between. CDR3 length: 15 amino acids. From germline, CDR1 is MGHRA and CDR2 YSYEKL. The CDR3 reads CASSQDPGFTYEQYF. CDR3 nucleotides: TGCGCCAGCAGCCAAGATCCAGGGTTCACCTACGAGCAGTACTTC.

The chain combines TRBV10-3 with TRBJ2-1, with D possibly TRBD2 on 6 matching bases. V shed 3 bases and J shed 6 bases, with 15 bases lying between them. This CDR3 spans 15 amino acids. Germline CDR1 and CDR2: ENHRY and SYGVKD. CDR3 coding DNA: TGTGCCATCAGTGAAGGGCCTAGGGGAGGCAATGAGCAGTTCTTC. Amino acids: CAISEGPRGGNEQFF.